What follows is one TCR beta chain and its context. Its antigen is not identified. Trimming took 7 bases from V and 3 from J, leaving 16 bases between them. The germline V gene encodes CDR1 MDHEN and CDR2 SYDVKM. CDR3 length: 15 residues. The sample originates from a study of T cells in tuberculosis. Study overall: In South Africa, adults with active tuberculosis were compared with IGRA-negative and latently infected IGRA-positive adolescents.

General study points: Cases with active tuberculosis were adults, while controls were adolescents.

The assay was immunoSEQ multiplex PCR, and TCRdb's table has in-frame clones only and misses some. The sample holds about 36,000 clones; 85% to 95% are singletons and the top ten take more than 6.5%. The chain links TRBV28 to TRBJ1-3; possibly TRBD1 for D (5 bases). The specimen was PBMCs. The clonotype was recovered from a donor between 10 and 35 years old with latent tuberculosis or without tuberculosis infection. The CDR3 nucleotides read TGTGCCAGCACCGCCGACCGGGGGGGTGGAAACACCATATATTTT. Encoded protein: CASTADRGGGNTIYF.